Shown below are 22 T cell receptor beta chains from a single sample sequenced in a study of vaccination and CD4 T cells after COVID-19. No cognate antigen is known for these TCRs. The Oncomine TCR Beta short-read assay generated sequence data from the DNA of cultured CD4+ T cells. From the PCR reads, TCRdb called clonotypes with MiXCR, one entry per CDR3 protein. The sample shows 15,000 or so distinct CDR3 sequences, around 53% of them seen only once. This sample's treatment: roughly 11-day PBMC culture with coronavirus spike peptide pools or control peptides (ViraFEST assay). Sequencing was done on a sample of CD4+ T cells from blood, cultured in vitro. The source of these receptors is a human donor who had recovered from COVID-19.

This clonotype was seen only once. This chain joins TRBV6-2 or TRBV6-3 and TRBJ1-6; TRBD1 matches at 7 bases. Looked up from germline, CDR1 is MNHEY and CDR2 is SVGEGT. V trimming: 6 bases; J trimming: 10 bases; junction bases outside the gene matches: 6. The CDR3 consists of 13 residues. The CDR3 reads CASRGQPSSPLHF. Written as DNA, the CDR3 is TGTGCCAGCAGGGGACAGCCGAGCTCACCCCTCCACTTT.

In DNA, the CDR3 is TGCGCCAGCAGTGATCCCAGACAGGGAGATTACGAGCAGTACTTC. Translated: CASSDPRQGDYEQYF. This rearrangement joins TRBV10-1 to TRBJ2-7; 7 nucleotides line up with TRBD1. Germline-derived CDR1 and CDR2 are WNHNN and SYGVQD (reference sequence). Losses at the gene ends were 3 bases for V and 4 bases for J; bases not matched to a gene: 9. This CDR3 has 15 amino acids.

The chain combines TRBV12-2 with TRBJ1-5. TRBV12-2 constitutes a pseudogene. There are 15 residues in the CDR3. Here the CDR3 DNA reads TGTGCAAGTCGCTTAGGATGGGGAACCAGTCAGCCCCAGCATTTT. Amino acids: CASRLGWGTSQPQHF.

This clonotype was recorded a few times. V usage is TRBV25-1 and J usage is TRBJ1-3; D remains ambiguous. V was pared by 0 bases and J by 2 bases, with 5 bases between. The CDR3 extends over 14 amino acids. Germline V gene sequence: CDR1 MGHDK, CDR2 SYGVNS. The chain's CDR3 is CASSEYSTGNTIYF. CDR3 sequence (DNA): TGTGCCAGCAGTGAATATTCAACTGGAAACACCATATATTTT.

The genes are TRBV4-1 and TRBJ1-2; D is perhaps TRBD1 (6 bases). Germline CDR1 is MGHRA and CDR2 is YSYEKL. Deletions cut 1 base from V and 3 bases from J, with 12 bases between. This CDR3 contains 15 residues. CDR3 bases: TGCGCCAGCAGCCAAGCCACAGGGTACGACTATGGCTACACCTTC. Translation: CASSQATGYDYGYTF.

The chain joins TRBV7-9 to TRBJ2-1; unclear D gene. V lost 5 bases and J lost 7, with 24 bases in between. Germline loops: CDR1 SEHNR, CDR2 FQNEAQ (reference sequence). This CDR3 region has 17 residues. CDR3 loop: CASSDLVRYQSINEQFF. CDR3 coding DNA: TGTGCCAGCAGCGACCTGGTCCGGTATCAATCAATAAATGAGCAGTTCTTC.

The count of this clonotype is one. The chain carries TRBV9 and TRBJ2-3, with 7 bases identical to TRBD2. After removal of 4 bases from V and 3 bases from J, the junction contained 5 bases not matched to a gene. The V gene's germline CDR1 is SGDLS and CDR2 YYNGEE. The CDR3 length is 14 residues. The CDR3 region is CASSRGGRTDTQYF. For the CDR3, the DNA is TGTGCCAGCAGCCGGGGCGGGAGAACAGATACGCAGTATTTT.

The rearrangement joins TRBV10-1 to TRBJ2-7; a weak D match, TRBD1 (6 bases). The germline V gene encodes CDR1 WNHNN and CDR2 SYGVQD (reference sequence). The CDR3 covers 16 residues. The V end was cut by 5 bases, the J end by 2 bases, with 19 bases between. CDR3 in amino acids: CASSKTQTGPTYEQYF. The CDR3 DNA follows: TGCGCCAGCAGTAAGACCCAGACAGGCCCTACCTACGAGCAGTACTTC.

V is TRBV10-2 and J is TRBJ2-1, with a weak D call TRBD2 (6 bases). V was trimmed by 6 bases and J by 0 bases, leaving 6 bases between them. The germline V gene has CDR1 WSHSY and CDR2 SAAADI. This CDR3 has 13 residues. The CDR3 loop reads CASSGSSYNEQFF. Here the CDR3 DNA reads TGCGCCAGCAGCGGGAGCTCCTACAATGAGCAGTTCTTC.

This clonotype came up once. The rearrangement uses TRBV5-4 and TRBJ1-2, with D hard to call. V lost 2 bases and J 2 bases, leaving 7 bases between the germline ends. Germline loops: CDR1 SGHNT, CDR2 YYREEE (reference sequence). CDR3 size: 13 residues. DNA of the CDR3: TGTGCCAGCAGCTTCGACGGAAACTATGGCTACACCTTC. This sequence encodes CASSFDGNYGYTF.

The chain combines TRBV6-1 with TRBJ2-7; 9 nucleotides match TRBD1. The CDR3 loop spans 13 amino acids. Germline CDR1 is MNHNS and CDR2 is SASEGT. Trimming took 6 bases from V and 6 from J; bases not matched to a gene: 6. The CDR3 loop is CASRGGQGGEQYF. The CDR3, as DNA: TGTGCCAGCAGGGGGGGACAGGGTGGCGAGCAGTACTTC.

The chain combines TRBV27 with TRBJ1-5, with D possibly matching TRBD1 (6 bases). V dropped 3 bases and J dropped 6 bases, with 15 bases sitting between them. Germline V gene sequence: CDR1 MNHEY, CDR2 SMNVEV (reference sequence). The CDR3 totals 15 residues. The CDR3 loop is CASSLEGTMSQPQHF. In nucleotides, the CDR3 is TGTGCCAGCAGTTTGGAAGGGACAATGAGTCAGCCCCAGCATTTT.

This clonotype was observed a few times. The J gene is TRBJ1-5, the V gene TRBV7-3, with 8 bases matching TRBD1. The V segment lost 11 bases and the J segment 2 bases; nucleotides outside the gene matches: 20. The CDR3 spans 18 residues. Germline CDR1 reads SGHTA; CDR2 reads FQGTGA. In DNA form, the CDR3 reads TGTGCCGAATTACCGGGACAGGCTGGGTGGGGGGGCAATCAGCCCCAGCATTTT. Its protein is CAELPGQAGWGGNQPQHF.

The chain carries TRBV6-1 and TRBJ2-1; 10 bases are a match to TRBD2. With V trimmed by 6 bases and J by 5 bases, 4 bases remained unmatched. The CDR3 runs to 14 residues. Germline V CDR1 and CDR2: MNHNS, SASEGT. CDR3 sequence: CASSSGTSDNEQFF. CDR3 sequence (DNA): TGTGCCAGCAGCTCCGGGACTAGCGACAATGAGCAGTTCTTC.

A few counts support this clonotype. The J gene is TRBJ1-5, the V gene TRBV6-2 or TRBV6-3, with D unresolved. This CDR3 has 12 amino acids. From germline, CDR1 is MNHEY and CDR2 SVGEGT. V was trimmed by 6 bases and J by 4 bases, leaving 7 bases between them. The CDR3, as DNA: TGTGCCAGCAGGAGACCAAATCAGCCCCAGCATTTT. Protein sequence: CASRRPNQPQHF.

J is TRBJ2-7 and V is TRBV6-1, with D perhaps assigned TRBD1 or TRBD2 (7 bases each). This CDR3 has 15 residues. V gave up 7 bases and J gave up 3 bases, with 19 bases separating them. The germline V gene has CDR1 MNHNS and CDR2 SASEGT. The CDR3, as DNA: TGTGCCAGCACTCCTGGGGGGGCAGGGGGCTACGAGCAGTACTTC. Its protein product is CASTPGGAGGYEQYF.

The chain combines TRBV24-1 with TRBJ1-2, with 12 bases matching TRBD1. Germline CDR1 reads KGHDR; CDR2 reads SFDVKD. CDR3 length: 18 residues. V shed 4 bases and J 3 bases; nucleotides not matched to a gene: 11. CDR3 loop: CATSELRDRGRKDYGYTF. The DNA for the CDR3 is TGTGCCACCAGTGAACTCCGGGACAGGGGGCGGAAAGACTATGGCTACACCTTC.

The V gene is TRBV12-3 or TRBV12-4, the J gene TRBJ2-5; 14 bases agree with TRBD2. After removal of 5 bases from V and 5 bases from J, the junction contained 7 bases not matched to a gene. CDR3 length: 16 amino acids. This chain's CDR3 is CASSPGTSGSGETQYF. As DNA, the CDR3 is TGTGCCAGCAGTCCAGGGACTAGCGGGAGTGGGGAGACCCAGTACTTC.

This clonotype was counted between two and nine times. The chain couples TRBV24-1 to TRBJ1-2; D remains unclear. Germline assignment: CDR1 KGHDR and CDR2 SFDVKD. V was cut by 3 bases and J by 6 bases, with 13 bases left in between. The CDR3 covers 14 residues. DNA for the CDR3: TGTGCCACCAGTGATCCGGGCCGCACAGATGGCTACACCTTC. It encodes CATSDPGRTDGYTF.

The chain uses TRBV7-3 and TRBJ1-3, with D hard to call. Between the trimmed V and J ends, which lost 2 bases and 1 base, there was a span of 6 bases. Germline V CDR1 and CDR2: SGHTA, FQGTGA. This CDR3 is 14 amino acids long. CDR3 in DNA: TGTGCCAGCAGCTTAGGGCAATCTGGAAACACCATATATTTT. This gives the protein CASSLGQSGNTIYF.

V and J are TRBV27 and TRBJ2-7; D is unresolved. V was cut by 5 bases and J by 2 bases, with 19 bases left in between. The CDR3 sequence is 16 residues long. CDR1 is MNHEY, CDR2 SMNVEV, per germline (reference sequence). As DNA, the CDR3 is TGTGCCAGCAGTCCCACGGACGTCTCGGTTACCTACGAGCAGTACTTC. Its translation: CASSPTDVSVTYEQYF.

The chain is built from TRBV7-2 and TRBJ2-7; D tentatively fits TRBD1 or TRBD2 (5 bases each). From germline, CDR1 is SGHTA and CDR2 FQGNSA. V lost 1 base and J 9 bases, leaving 25 bases between the germline ends. The CDR3 is 17 residues long. The CDR3 is CASSLEPGWDQYQGQYF. In DNA form, the CDR3 reads TGTGCCAGCAGCTTAGAACCGGGGTGGGACCAGTACCAGGGGCAGTACTTC. The full variable domain, its missing parts supplied by reference TRBV7-2 and TRBJ2-7, is GAGVSQSPSNKVTEKGKDVELRCDPISGHTALYWYRQSLGQGLEFLIYFQGNSAPDKSGLPSDRFSAERTGGSVSTLTIQRTQQEDSAVYLCASSLEPGWDQYQGQYFGPGTRLTVT.